Listed below are T cell receptor beta chains from one sample, sequenced in a study of T cell repertoires in cytomegalovirus infection. TCRdb called the reads again in MiXCR, with one record for every CDR3 protein. The sample has about 320,000 distinct CDR3 sequences, more than 8% seen once; the top ten hold approximately 4.5%. Input material: PBMCs. These receptors were obtained from a human donor in good health (CMV status not recorded). Some clones in this sample may be carry-over from other donors' samples. Both conserved end residues are part of each CDR3. Fields, in order: clone size, J gene, CDR3 length, V gene, CDR3 protein. Clone size appears in some rows only: once, few, many, or a class for an expanded clone.

NA,TRBJ2-1,16,TRBV10-3,CAISSLAGVGEMKQFF
NA,TRBJ2-7,16,TRBV11-2,CASSPLRGTRTYEQYF
many,TRBJ2-3,13,TRBV7-8,CASSSLAGGTQYF
NA,TRBJ2-7,14,TRBV20-1,CSARDEGASYEQYF
NA,TRBJ1-4,15,TRBV18,CASSPVVSTNEKLFF
many,TRBJ2-3,16,TRBV7-2,CASSLRLAGNTDTQYF
many,TRBJ2-1,16,TRBV7-8,CASSLAIAGLYNEQFF
NA,TRBJ1-4,19,TRBV12-3/TRBV12-4,CASSFFRVGSALRDEKLFF
many,TRBJ2-5,13,TRBV7-6,CASGRAEGETQYF
NA,TRBJ2-1,19,TRBV7-6,CASSSPPGTSGGKNNEQFF
NA,TRBJ1-2,16,TRBV6-4,CASSDSTDSPNYGYTF
NA,TRBJ2-1,16,TRBV19,CASRARGTGSYNEQFF
NA,TRBJ1-1,14,TRBV7-3,CASSQGRINTEAFF
many,TRBJ1-1,14,TRBV7-9,CASSWGGMNTEAFF
NA,TRBJ1-6,14,TRBV28,CASSFRRANSPLHF
many,TRBJ1-3,16,TRBV7-7,CASSLGAPGSGNTIYF
many,TRBJ2-3,11,TRBV6-1,CASTLADTQYF
few,TRBJ2-2,21,TRBV12-3/TRBV12-4,CASSPHHGTSGRMGDTGELFF
many,TRBJ2-3,15,TRBV7-2,CASSLLAGSTDTQYF
NA,TRBJ2-1,12,TRBV24-1,CATSDLGGKQFF
many,TRBJ1-1,19,TRBV7-9,CASSSSRDRVKRGNTEAFF
NA,TRBJ2-7,14,TRBV28,CASSFGNLASEQYF
few,TRBJ2-2,14,TRBV19,CASSPSANTGELFF
few,TRBJ1-4,12,TRBV7-2,CASSLNTGKLFF